Listed here are 17 T cell receptor beta chains from one sample, sequenced in a study of spatial heterogeneity in lung cancer. TCRdb re-called the 5' RACE reads through MiXCR, storing one row per CDR3 protein. This table has about 120,000 distinct CDR3 sequences, 10% to 15% appearing once. Time point of the sample: blood at routine non-recurrence follow-up after resection. Whole RNA, which was extracted from tumor, nontumor lung tissue or frozen PBMC, was sequenced without any cell sorting. Material: PBMCs, obtained at follow-up. All receptors derive from a male donor with early-stage non-small cell lung cancer.

The chain recombines TRBV28 with TRBJ1-5, with a possible D match to TRBD1 (6 bases). The CDR3 consists of 15 residues. Trimming shortened V by 7 bases and J by 0 bases, and 13 bases separated the two germline ends. From germline, CDR1 is MDHEN and CDR2 SYDVKM. The CDR3 region has the DNA TGTGCCAGCATCGTCGGGACACTTAGCAATCAGCCCCAGCATTTT. Residues: CASIVGTLSNQPQHF.

The chain carries TRBV28 and TRBJ2-2; tentatively, D is TRBD2 (5 bases). Trimming left V 11 bases short and J 7 bases short, with 17 bases between. Germline CDR1 and CDR2: MDHEN and SYDVKM. The CDR3 extends over 13 amino acids. CDR3 amino acids: CAPTRGTIGELFF. The CDR3 bases are TGTGCCCCTACACGGGGAACAATCGGGGAGCTGTTTTTT.

The rearrangement joins TRBV28 to TRBJ2-2; D remains ambiguous. Germline loops: CDR1 MDHEN, CDR2 SYDVKM. V shed 6 bases and J shed 3 bases, with 14 bases lying between them. The CDR3 covers 15 residues. The CDR3 reads CASRVRGFDTGELFF. CDR3 DNA sequence: TGTGCCAGCAGAGTAAGAGGTTTTGACACCGGGGAGCTGTTTTTT.

In its sample, this clonotype was seen many times. The V call is TRBV10-3, the J call TRBJ1-1; weak D call: TRBD1 (5 bases). Germline-derived CDR1 and CDR2 are ENHRY and SYGVKD. The CDR3 is 15 residues long. V lost 2 bases, J lost 4 bases, and 14 bases lay in between. Here the CDR3 reads CAISEPSGVGTEAFF. For the CDR3, the DNA is TGTGCCATCAGTGAGCCGTCGGGGGTGGGCACTGAAGCTTTCTTT.

This clonotype has just a few counts. This chain joins TRBV20-1 and TRBJ2-4; 7 bases align to TRBD1. The germline CDR1 and CDR2 sequences are DFQATT and SNEGSKA (reference sequence). The CDR3 runs 15 residues. The ends lost 0 bases at V and 1 base at J; junction bases unmatched: 3. CDR3 in amino acids: CSARDSRGAKNIQYF. The CDR3 DNA sequence: TGCAGTGCTAGAGATTCCAGGGGGGCCAAAAACATTCAGTACTTC.

This clonotype was seen ten or more times. The chain recombines TRBV7-9 with TRBJ1-2; 7 nucleotides agree with TRBD1. The germline CDR1 and CDR2 sequences are SEHNR and FQNEAQ (reference sequence). V lost 5 bases, J lost 6 bases, and 6 bases stayed unmatched. The CDR3 is 13 residues long. Here the CDR3 reads CASSPRRGHGYTF. Here the CDR3 DNA reads TGTGCCAGCAGCCCCAGAAGGGGGCATGGCTACACCTTC.

Ten or more counts support this clonotype. V and J are TRBV5-1 and TRBJ2-3, with D perhaps given as TRBD1 or TRBD2 (5 bases each). CDR1 and CDR2 from the germline V gene are SGHRS and YFSETQ. CDR3 length: 15 amino acids. V lost 4 bases and J lost 2, with 14 bases in between. The CDR3 DNA follows: TGCGCCAGCAGCGTAGGGGACCCCCTCACAGATACGCAGTATTTT. Encoded protein: CASSVGDPLTDTQYF.

Within the sample, this clonotype is medium-sized (0.01 to 0.1%). This sequence joins TRBV27 and TRBJ2-6; D unresolved. CDR3 size: 13 residues. The V end lost 3 bases, the J end lost 4 bases, and 4 bases lay between the germline ends. The germline gives CDR1 MNHEY, CDR2 SMNVEV (reference sequence). CDR3 nucleotides: TGTGCCAGCAGTTTTGCGGGGGCCAACGTCCTGACTTTC. Its protein is CASSFAGANVLTF.

This clonotype showed up many times. V usage is TRBV7-2 and J usage is TRBJ1-2; weak D call: TRBD1 (5 bases). The germline V gene has CDR1 SGHTA and CDR2 FQGNSA. CDR3 length: 13 residues. With 7 bases removed from V and 8 bases from J, the gap between germline ends came to 17 bases. As DNA, the CDR3 is TGTGCCAGCACCCCCTTCAGAACAGGAGGCTACACCTTC. Its translation: CASTPFRTGGYTF.

The chain links TRBV7-9 to TRBJ1-6; D perhaps matches TRBD1 (5 bases). V shed 1 base and J shed 8 bases, with 9 bases lying between them. The CDR3 runs to 14 residues. Germline loops: CDR1 SEHNR, CDR2 FQNEAQ (reference sequence). The DNA of the CDR3 is TGTGCCAGCAGCTTAGTGGGGGATCATTCACCCCTCCACTTT. Its translation: CASSLVGDHSPLHF.

This clonotype was observed a handful of times. CDR3 region: CSARGNPGHSNQPQHF. Written as DNA, the CDR3 is TGCAGTGCTAGAGGGAATCCGGGACATTCAAATCAGCCCCAGCATTTT. The rearrangement joins TRBV20-1 to TRBJ1-5; tentative D call: TRBD1 (6 bases). Germline V gene lookup returns CDR1 DFQATT and CDR2 SNEGSKA (reference sequence). The CDR3 loop spans 16 amino acids. Trimming took off 1 base at V and 4 bases at J, with 17 bases between the two ends.

This clonotype showed up many times. The rearrangement links TRBV28 to TRBJ1-1; tentatively, D is TRBD1 (5 bases). The V gene's germline CDR1 is MDHEN and CDR2 SYDVKM. V lost 5 bases to trimming and J lost 1 base, with 14 bases between them. The CDR3 has 15 residues. DNA of the CDR3: TGTGCCAGCAGTCCCTCGTTGGGGGGGAACACTGAAGCTTTCTTT. Translation gives CASSPSLGGNTEAFF. The whole variable domain, remainder taken from reference TRBV28 and TRBJ1-1, is DVKVTQSSRYLVKRTGEKVFLECVQDMDHENMFWYRQDPGLGLRLIYFSYDVKMKEKGDIPEGYSVSREKKERFSLILESASTNQTSMYLCASSPSLGGNTEAFFGQGTRLTVV.

The chain joins TRBV7-8 to TRBJ1-1; TRBD1 matches 9 bases. With 2 bases clipped from V and 3 bases from J, the junction kept 7 bases outside the gene matches. The germline V gene encodes CDR1 SGHVS and CDR2 FQNEAQ. There are 16 residues in the CDR3. CDR3 bases: TGTGCCAGCAGCTTAAGTGACAGGGGGGGAGACACTGAAGCTTTCTTT. Translation: CASSLSDRGGDTEAFF.

The chain recombines TRBV10-2 with TRBJ1-2; 8 bases line up with TRBD1. CDR1 is WSHSY and CDR2 is SAAADI in the germline V gene. Trimming removed 0 bases from V and 4 bases from J; junction bases left unmatched: 7. The CDR3 consists of 16 residues. This CDR3 reads CASSESSGGDGYGYTF. The CDR3 DNA reads TGCGCCAGCAGTGAGTCGTCAGGGGGCGATGGCTATGGCTACACCTTC.

The chain is built from TRBV7-3 and TRBJ2-2, with D uncertain. This CDR3 spans 13 amino acids. Deletions cut 6 bases from V and 6 bases from J, with 11 bases between. The germline V gene encodes CDR1 SGHTA and CDR2 FQGTGA. CDR3 region: CASRFQEPGELFF. CDR3 in DNA: TGTGCCAGCAGGTTCCAAGAGCCCGGGGAGCTGTTTTTT.

This rearrangement joins TRBV4-1 to TRBJ1-6; weak D call: TRBD1 (5 bases). Per germline, CDR1 MGHRA and CDR2 YSYEKL. Trimming shortened V by 7 bases and J by 1 base, and 17 bases separated the two germline ends. CDR3 length: 17 residues. The CDR3 loop is CASTKEGAMSYNSPLHF. The CDR3 DNA is TGCGCCAGCACCAAAGAAGGGGCGATGTCCTATAATTCACCCCTCCACTTT.

This clonotype was detected ten times or more. The chain combines TRBV5-1 with TRBJ1-1, with D uncertain. The length of the CDR3 is 14 residues. Trimming left V 0 bases short and J 6 bases short, with 12 bases between. Looked up from germline, CDR1 is SGHRS and CDR2 is YFSETQ. CDR3 coding DNA: TGCGCCAGCAGCTTGGACGAGGGTAGGGCTGAAGCTTTCTTT. Translation: CASSLDEGRAEAFF. Full variable domain (missing parts from reference TRBV5-1 and TRBJ1-1): KAGVTQTPRYLIKTRGQQVTLSCSPISGHRSVSWYQQTPGQGLQFLFEYFSETQRNKGNFPGRFSGRQFSNSRSEMNVSTLELGDSALYLCASSLDEGRAEAFFGQGTRLTVV.